Listed below are T cell receptor beta chains from one sample, sequenced in a study of blood T cells in healthy people across ages. From the 5' RACE reads, TCRdb called clonotypes with MiXCR, one entry per CDR3 protein. This sample carries 1.5 million to 2 million distinct CDR3 sequences, over 25% of them seen once, and the ten largest clones take 7.7%. The specimen was blood. The origin of the receptors is a woman aged 25 to 39 in good health. The conserved cysteine and the conserved F or W are not part of the CDR3 here. The order of the fields is D gene, V gene, CDR3 length, J gene, CDR3 protein. The D gene is left open where the match is weak.

D: .
V: TRBV3-1
length: 13
J: TRBJ1-5
CDR3: ASSQDLLGDQPQH

D: .
V: TRBV6-6
length: 11
J: TRBJ1-6
CDR3: ASSRTANSPLH

D: .
V: TRBV24-1
length: 14
J: TRBJ2-5
CDR3: ATSDTRQAGPETQY

D: .
V: TRBV7-2
length: 10
J: TRBJ2-5
CDR3: ASSLQRREQY

D: TRBD2
V: TRBV10-3
length: 11
J: TRBJ2-7
CDR3: ATSESLRERQY

D: TRBD1
V: TRBV7-6
length: 11
J: .
CDR3: ANRSGQGREQY

D: .
V: TRBV7-9
length: 10
J: TRBJ1-5
CDR3: ASSASVGTQH

D: TRBD1
V: TRBV6-6
length: 13
J: TRBJ2-3
CDR3: ASSIPGQGRDTQY

D: TRBD1
V: TRBV10-3
length: 13
J: TRBJ2-1
CDR3: AISERETGDNEQF

D: .
V: TRBV18
length: 11
J: TRBJ1-4
CDR3: ASSPPGISKLF

D: TRBD1
V: TRBV7-3
length: 14
J: TRBJ2-1
CDR3: ASSPEGDSGLNEQF

D: .
V: TRBV7-6
length: 14
J: TRBJ1-3
CDR3: ASSLALTDSGNTIY

D: .
V: TRBV28
length: 11
J: TRBJ2-3
CDR3: ASSPGRPDTQY

D: .
V: TRBV6-5
length: 10
J: TRBJ2-7
CDR3: ASSDKIYEQY

D: .
V: TRBV7-2
length: 13
J: TRBJ2-7
CDR3: ASSFGGPLSYEQY

D: .
V: TRBV7-2
length: 15
J: TRBJ2-3
CDR3: ASSLALITSSTDTQY

D: .
V: TRBV5-5
length: 11
J: TRBJ1-2
CDR3: ASSPTAIYGYT

D: .
V: TRBV6-6
length: 11
J: TRBJ1-2
CDR3: ASSYVMDGGYT

D: .
V: TRBV5-1
length: 11
J: TRBJ1-1
CDR3: ASKRADSSEAF

D: TRBD1
V: TRBV9
length: 13
J: TRBJ2-3
CDR3: ASSVVGTGSDTQY